The rows below give T cell receptor beta chains drawn from one sample of a study of Ad26.COV2.S vaccination and SARS-CoV-2 variants. TCRdb's copy holds only in-frame clones and misses some; the assay was immunoSEQ multiplex PCR. This table has about 400,000 clones, about nine tenths appearing once. This specimen consisted of peripheral blood, obtained in a trial of Ad26.COV2.S vaccine versus placebo. These receptors all stem from a person between 18 and 65 years old who received the Ad26.COV2.S COVID-19 vaccine or a placebo. Each CDR3 is given without its conserved first and last residue. Expanded clones get a size class; other rows say once, few or many, or leave the size out.

clone_size: -; v_call: TRBV30; j_call: TRBJ2-5; cdr3_aa: AWSVTHQETQY
clone_size: -; v_call: TRBV29-1; j_call: TRBJ2-5; cdr3_aa: SVEGVGNQETQY
clone_size: -; v_call: TRBV5-1; j_call: TRBJ1-1; cdr3_aa: ASSPGTGGKVNTEAF
clone_size: -; v_call: TRBV11-3; j_call: TRBJ1-2; cdr3_aa: ASSLGDSYYGYT
clone_size: -; v_call: TRBV29-1; j_call: TRBJ2-3; cdr3_aa: SGGQGKDTQY
clone_size: -; v_call: TRBV7-9; j_call: TRBJ2-2; cdr3_aa: ASSSGQGAGELF
clone_size: -; v_call: TRBV7-8; j_call: TRBJ2-7; cdr3_aa: ASSLRGALYEQY
clone_size: -; v_call: TRBV7-9; j_call: TRBJ1-2; cdr3_aa: ASSSTGTGGFIGYT
clone_size: -; v_call: TRBV7-2; j_call: TRBJ2-5; cdr3_aa: ASSSGTSTLGTQY
clone_size: -; v_call: TRBV10-3; j_call: TRBJ2-7; cdr3_aa: AITAGQGEYEQY
clone_size: -; v_call: TRBV7-9; j_call: TRBJ1-6; cdr3_aa: ASSLGGTGLLDLH
clone_size: -; v_call: TRBV7-9; j_call: TRBJ2-1; cdr3_aa: ASSIYGGGSYNEQF
clone_size: once; v_call: TRBV7-9; j_call: TRBJ2-5; cdr3_aa: ASSADSRGQETQY
clone_size: -; v_call: TRBV6-6; j_call: TRBJ2-7; cdr3_aa: ASSRGGEGYEQY
clone_size: -; v_call: TRBV14; j_call: TRBJ2-7; cdr3_aa: ASSQYGGSRSYEQY
clone_size: -; v_call: TRBV5-1; j_call: TRBJ2-7; cdr3_aa: ASSLRGPFDEQY
clone_size: -; v_call: TRBV11-2; j_call: TRBJ1-2; cdr3_aa: ASSLAPNYGYA
clone_size: -; v_call: TRBV27; j_call: TRBJ1-5; cdr3_aa: ASSLQTGAGVQPQH
clone_size: -; v_call: TRBV30; j_call: TRBJ1-1; cdr3_aa: AWSVWDTEAF
clone_size: many; v_call: TRBV5-6; j_call: TRBJ2-7; cdr3_aa: ASSHPEAGGYEQY
clone_size: -; v_call: TRBV5-1; j_call: TRBJ1-3; cdr3_aa: APRVRTGEVDTIY
clone_size: -; v_call: TRBV5-6; j_call: TRBJ2-1; cdr3_aa: ASSLAFDNEQF
clone_size: -; v_call: TRBV7-9; j_call: TRBJ1-6; cdr3_aa: ASSTRDSLNSPLH
clone_size: -; v_call: TRBV28; j_call: TRBJ2-1; cdr3_aa: ASSLRGRTYNEQF
clone_size: -; v_call: TRBV6-5; j_call: TRBJ1-1; cdr3_aa: ASSFTIMNTEAF
clone_size: -; v_call: TRBV7-9; j_call: TRBJ2-5; cdr3_aa: ASSPRGETQY